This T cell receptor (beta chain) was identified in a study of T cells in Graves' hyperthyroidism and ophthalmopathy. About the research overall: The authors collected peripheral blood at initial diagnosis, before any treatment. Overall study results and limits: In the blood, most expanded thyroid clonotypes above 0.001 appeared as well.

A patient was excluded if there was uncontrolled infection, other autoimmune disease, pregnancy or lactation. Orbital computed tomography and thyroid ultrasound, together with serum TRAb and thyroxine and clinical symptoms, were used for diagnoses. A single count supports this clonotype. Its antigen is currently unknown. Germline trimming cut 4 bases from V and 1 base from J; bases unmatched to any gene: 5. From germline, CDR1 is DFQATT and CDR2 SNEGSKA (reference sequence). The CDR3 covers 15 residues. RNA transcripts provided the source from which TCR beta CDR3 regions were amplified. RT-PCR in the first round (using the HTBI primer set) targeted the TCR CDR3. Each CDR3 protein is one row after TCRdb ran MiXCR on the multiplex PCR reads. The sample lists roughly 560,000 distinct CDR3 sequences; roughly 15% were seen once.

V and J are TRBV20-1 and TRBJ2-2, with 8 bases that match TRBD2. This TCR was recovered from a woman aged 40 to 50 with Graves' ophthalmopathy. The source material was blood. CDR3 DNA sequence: TGCAGTGCTACCACCCTAGCGGGGAACACCGGGGAGCTGTTTTTT. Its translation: CSATTLAGNTGELFF.